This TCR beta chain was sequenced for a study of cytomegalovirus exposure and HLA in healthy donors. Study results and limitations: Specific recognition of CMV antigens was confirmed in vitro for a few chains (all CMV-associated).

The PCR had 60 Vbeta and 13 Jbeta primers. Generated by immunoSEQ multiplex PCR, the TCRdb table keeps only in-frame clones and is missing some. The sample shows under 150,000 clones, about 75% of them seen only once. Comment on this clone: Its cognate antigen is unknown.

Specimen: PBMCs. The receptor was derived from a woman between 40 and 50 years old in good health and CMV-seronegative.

Written as DNA, the CDR3 is TGCGCCAGCAGCCAAGAGGGACAGGGTGATGATCAGCCCCAGCATTTT. As protein: CASSQEGQGDDQPQHF. The chain combines TRBV4-1 with TRBJ1-5; 9 bases align to TRBD1. CDR3 length equals 16 residues. V shed 0 bases, J shed 5 bases, and the junction held 5 bases outside the gene matches. Per germline, CDR1 MGHRA and CDR2 YSYEKL.